The next 20 T cell receptor beta chains were all read from a single sample in a study of T cell repertoires in cytomegalovirus infection. These receptors' targets are unknown. Via MiXCR, TCRdb re-called the reads, giving one row per CDR3 protein. The top ten clones hold around an eighth of a sample with about 830,000 distinct CDR3 sequences, roughly 33% of them seen once. Source: cultured CD8+ T cells from PBMCs, taken from culture after CMV antigen stimulation. The receptors shown here come from a human donor in good health (CMV status not recorded). Some clones in this sample may be carry-over from other donors' samples.

This clonotype has more than one count but fewer than ten. Mismatch with germline at one junction end may stem from a read error. This sequence joins TRBV7-9 and TRBJ1-2, with no clear D. This CDR3 contains 13 residues. Germline V lookup: CDR1 SEHNR, CDR2 FQNEAQ (reference sequence). The DNA for the CDR3 is TGTGCCAGCAGTTTAGAAGGAAGGGATGGCTACACCTTC. It yields the protein CASSLEGRDGYTF.

The genes are TRBV12-3 or TRBV12-4 and TRBJ2-5; the D is unclear. CDR3 size: 13 residues. V dropped 4 bases and J dropped 5 bases, with 11 bases sitting between them. The CDR3 region is CASSSSLRETQYF. Written as DNA, the CDR3 is TGTGCCAGCAGTTCCTCCCTTAGGGAGACCCAGTACTTC.

In its sample, this clonotype was seen a few times. The gene calls are TRBV7-9 and TRBJ1-1; D not resolved. CDR3 length: 17 residues. V was clipped by 5 bases and J by 1 base, with 20 bases between them. Germline CDR1 reads SEHNR; CDR2 reads FQNEAQ (reference sequence). In nucleotides, the CDR3 is TGTGCCAGCAGCCCCCGGGGAGGGCCGGTCGGGAACACTGAAGCTTTCTTT. Encoded protein: CASSPRGGPVGNTEAFF.

V and J are TRBV5-6 and TRBJ2-7, with 8 positions matching TRBD1. Germline loops: CDR1 SGHDT, CDR2 YYEEEE. The CDR3 extends over 15 amino acids. V shed 4 bases, J shed 2 bases, and the junction held 8 bases outside the gene matches. This chain's CDR3 is CASSLGQGSTYEQYV. The CDR3 nucleotides read TGTGCCAGCAGCCTCGGACAGGGCTCAACCTACGAGCAGTACGTC.

The V and J genes are TRBV6-1 and TRBJ2-5; tentatively, D is TRBD1 or TRBD2 (5 bases each). There are 13 residues in the CDR3. V lost 2 bases and J lost 4, with 8 bases in between. Per germline, CDR1 MNHNS and CDR2 SASEGT. The CDR3 here is CASSEWDVETQYF. The CDR3 DNA is TGTGCCAGCAGTGAATGGGACGTAGAGACCCAGTACTTC.

The chain's CDR3 is CASRERGALNEQFF. The CDR3 nucleotides read TGTGCCAGCAGAGAGAGGGGTGCACTAAATGAGCAGTTCTTC. V and J are TRBV27 and TRBJ2-1; D tentatively fits TRBD1 or TRBD2 (5 bases each). Trimming took 6 bases from V and 7 from J, leaving 16 bases between them. The CDR3 has 14 residues. Germline V gene lookup returns CDR1 MNHEY and CDR2 SMNVEV (reference sequence).

The rearrangement links TRBV27 to TRBJ1-5; unclear D gene. This CDR3 spans 14 amino acids. V gave up 0 bases and J gave up 4 bases, with 7 bases separating them. Per germline, CDR1 MNHEY and CDR2 SMNVEV (reference sequence). CDR3 sequence (DNA): TGTGCCAGCAGTTTATCTATGGCGAATCAGCCCCAGCATTTT. Amino acid sequence: CASSLSMANQPQHF.

This clonotype was counted a few times. The chain is built from TRBV4-2 and TRBJ1-6; a possible D gene is TRBD1 (5 bases). Trimming removed 4 bases at V and 0 bases at J, with 13 bases between. The CDR3 totals 17 residues. CDR1 and CDR2 from the germline V gene are LGHNA and YNFKEQ. In DNA form, the CDR3 reads TGTGCCAGCAGCCGGGACGGGCACAGCTCCTATAATTCACCCCTCCACTTT. The encoded protein is CASSRDGHSSYNSPLHF.

This chain uses TRBV2 with TRBJ1-1; unclear D gene. Deletions cut 8 bases from V and 6 bases from J, with 10 bases between. The CDR3 is 11 amino acids. In germline, CDR1 is SNHLY, CDR2 FYNNEI. In DNA form, the CDR3 reads TGTGCCAGCGTCGGTAAGTCTGAAGCTTTCTTT. It specifies CASVGKSEAFF.

The J gene is TRBJ1-3, the V gene TRBV6-6; D uncertain. From germline, CDR1 is MNHNY and CDR2 SVGAGI (reference sequence). This CDR3 is built from 15 residues. V lost 2 bases and J 1 base, leaving 9 bases between the germline ends. As DNA, the CDR3 is TGTGCCAGCAGTTACCTGACCGGTTCTGGAAACACCATATATTTT. Amino acid sequence: CASSYLTGSGNTIYF.

There are a few counts of this clonotype. The rearrangement joins TRBV6-6 to TRBJ2-1, with TRBD1 identical over 9 bases. Germline CDR1 reads MNHNY; CDR2 reads SVGAGI (reference sequence). V was pared by 4 bases and J by 3 bases, with 4 bases of the junction left unmatched. CDR3 length equals 15 residues. The CDR3 DNA reads as TGTGCCAGCAGTTCAAGACAGGGGGACTACAATGAGCAGTTCTTC. It is translated as CASSSRQGDYNEQFF.

The CDR3 protein is CAISGTMRNAPLHF. CDR3 in DNA: TGTGCCATCAGTGGGACAATGCGGAATGCACCCCTCCACTTT. This chain links TRBV10-3 with TRBJ1-6; D is possibly TRBD1 (5 bases). CDR3 size: 14 residues. Germline V CDR1 and CDR2: ENHRY, SYGVKD. V was cut by 4 bases and J by 11 bases, with 15 bases left in between.

V usage is TRBV4-1 and J usage is TRBJ2-4; 7 bases match TRBD2. The CDR3 runs 16 residues. The V gene end was trimmed by 4 bases and the J gene end by 8 bases; junction bases not matched to a gene: 14. Germline CDR1 and CDR2: MGHRA and YSYEKL. The CDR3 DNA reads as TGCGCCAGCAGCCTACGACTCCTGGGGGGGGAGGACATTCAGTACTTC. It specifies CASSLRLLGGEDIQYF.

The chain uses TRBV2 and TRBJ2-1; maybe TRBD1 (5 bases). This CDR3 is built from 14 residues. V lost 9 bases, J lost 5 bases, and 17 bases lay in between. Germline CDR1 is SNHLY and CDR2 is FYNNEI. The CDR3 bases are TGTGCCAGTCAAAAGGGGAAAGAAAACAATGAGCAGTTCTTC. Its translation is CASQKGKENNEQFF.

This clonotype was seen repeatedly, ten times or more. The chain recombines TRBV7-6 with TRBJ1-2; D is perhaps TRBD1 (5 bases). Germline values: CDR1 SGHVS, CDR2 FNYEAQ. The V end was cut by 5 bases, the J end by 0 bases, with 10 bases between. The CDR3 totals 14 residues. CDR3 loop: CASSGQGANYGYTF. DNA for the CDR3: TGTGCCAGCAGCGGGCAGGGAGCTAACTATGGCTACACCTTC.

A few counts support this clonotype. This chain links TRBV15 with TRBJ1-2; tentatively, D is TRBD1 (6 bases). V lost 3 bases to trimming and J lost 4 bases, with 12 bases between them. Per the germline V gene, CDR1 is LNHNV and CDR2 is YYDKDF (reference sequence). The CDR3 sequence is 14 residues long. This CDR3 reads CATSSSGAPYGYTF. CDR3 DNA sequence: TGTGCCACCAGCAGCTCGGGGGCTCCCTATGGCTACACCTTC.

The table lists this clonotype with a few counts. This chain links TRBV7-9 with TRBJ2-5; D assignment may be TRBD1 or TRBD2 (5 bases each). The CDR3 has 14 amino acids. V dropped 5 bases and J dropped 4 bases, with 14 bases sitting between them. Looked up from germline, CDR1 is SEHNR and CDR2 is FQNEAQ (reference sequence). The CDR3 region is CASSGHPGRETQYF. CDR3 in DNA: TGTGCCAGCAGCGGACACCCAGGGAGAGAGACCCAGTACTTC. The full variable domain, completed using reference TRBV7-9 and TRBJ2-5, is DTGVSQNPRHKITKRGQNVTFRCDPISEHNRLYWYRQTLGQGPEFLTYFQNEAQLEKSRLLSDRFSAERPKGSFSTLEIQRTEQGDSAMYLCASSGHPGRETQYFGPGTRLLVL.

This chain connects TRBV27 to TRBJ2-3, with TRBD1 matching 8 bases. V trimming: 0 bases; J trimming: 6 bases; junction bases outside the gene matches: 14. Germline V gene lookup returns CDR1 MNHEY and CDR2 SMNVEV (reference sequence). This CDR3 spans 18 amino acids. This CDR3 is CASSLSKGQDFFIDTQYF. For the CDR3, the DNA is TGTGCCAGCAGTTTATCGAAGGGACAGGATTTTTTTATTGATACGCAGTATTTT.

The chain is built from TRBV12-3 or TRBV12-4 and TRBJ2-5, with 14 nucleotides matching TRBD2. The CDR3 consists of 14 residues. The J segment lost 4 bases and the V segment lost 8 bases, leaving 3 bases of the junction unmatched. The CDR3 DNA sequence: TGTGCCAGCTCGGGACTAGCGGGGGTAGAGACCCAGTACTTC. Amino acids: CASSGLAGVETQYF.

The rearrangement links TRBV4-2 to TRBJ2-7; 8 bases are a match to TRBD1. This CDR3 has 15 amino acids. V was clipped by 5 bases and J by 1 base; unmatched bases: 7. CDR1 is LGHNA, CDR2 YNFKEQ, per germline. The CDR3 coding sequence is TGTGCCAGCAGCTCTTGGACAGGGCCATCCTACGAGCAGTACGTC. Residues: CASSSWTGPSYEQYV.